Listed here are 27 T cell receptor beta chains from one sample, sequenced in a study of T cells in Graves' hyperthyroidism and ophthalmopathy. Amplified TCR beta CDR3 regions came from RNA transcripts. First-round RT-PCR of the TCR CDR3 relied on the HTBI primer set. TCRdb analysed the multiplex PCR reads with MiXCR anew, one entry per CDR3 protein. In the table there are about 620,000 distinct CDR3 sequences, roughly 15% of which are singletons. Sequencing was carried out using blood. Receptor source: a woman aged 25 to 39 with Graves' hyperthyroidism.

This clonotype has ten or more counts. The chain couples TRBV6-1 to TRBJ2-6; the D is unclear. The germline gives CDR1 MNHNS, CDR2 SASEGT. This CDR3 is built from 13 residues. The V and J ends lost 7 bases and 2 bases respectively, with 6 bases between them. CDR3 in DNA: TGTGCCAGCACAGAACCTGGGGCCAACGTCCTGACTTTC. Encoded protein: CASTEPGANVLTF.

A note on this clonotype: Germline and junction disagree at one end, which may indicate a read error. The V gene is TRBV12-3 or TRBV12-4, the J gene TRBJ1-6, with D possibly being TRBD1 (5 bases). The CDR3 spans 14 residues. CDR3 loop: CASSLSTGPSPLRF. CDR3 nucleotide sequence: TGTGCCAGCAGTTTAAGTACAGGTCCTTCACCCCTCCGCTTT.

This clonotype was counted a few times. The rearrangement links TRBV5-6 to TRBJ2-5, with TRBD2 matching over 9 bases. The CDR3 runs to 16 residues. Germline V lookup: CDR1 SGHDT, CDR2 YYEEEE. The J segment lost 2 bases and the V segment lost 4 bases, leaving 9 bases of the junction unmatched. The CDR3 nucleotides are TGTGCCAGCAGCCAGGGACTAGCAGATCGTCAAGAGACCCAGTACTTC. Amino acids: CASSQGLADRQETQYF.

This clonotype has a count of ten or more. This sequence joins TRBV7-2 and TRBJ2-3, with 9 bases matching TRBD1. CDR1 SGHTA and CDR2 FQGNSA come from the germline V gene. V dropped 4 bases and J dropped 4; count of bases not matched to a gene: 12. This CDR3 region has 17 residues. The DNA for the CDR3 is TGTGCCAGCAGCTACACGTTGCCGGGACAGGGCGCAGATACGCAGTATTTT. Residues: CASSYTLPGQGADTQYF.

This clonotype has only a few counts. This rearrangement joins TRBV10-3 to TRBJ2-7; 7 bases fit TRBD2. J was trimmed by 3 bases and V by 6 bases; bases with no gene match: 8. CDR1 and CDR2 (germline): ENHRY, SYGVKD. The CDR3 is 14 residues long. Written as DNA, the CDR3 is TGTGCCATCAGGGGGGGGGACGGCGACTACGAGCAGTACTTC. Amino acid sequence: CAIRGGDGDYEQYF.

The gene calls are TRBV10-3 and TRBJ2-1; perhaps TRBD1 as D (6 bases). This CDR3 comprises 13 residues. CDR1 is ENHRY and CDR2 is SYGVKD in the germline V gene. The V gene lost 6 bases and the J gene lost 13 bases, with 19 bases spanning the gap. The CDR3 spells CAISEGDGDSQFF. The CDR3 DNA is TGTGCCATCAGCGAGGGGGATGGAGACTCTCAGTTCTTC.

Only a few counts were recorded for this clonotype. This chain connects TRBV6-2 or TRBV6-3 to TRBJ2-1; D is undetermined. Germline V gene data show CDR1 as MNHEY and CDR2 as SVGEGT. The V end was cut by 7 bases, the J end by 8 bases, with 6 bases between. This CDR3 is 10 amino acids long. The CDR3: CASNPDEQFF. The CDR3 DNA follows: TGTGCCAGCAACCCCGATGAGCAGTTCTTC.

In this sample, this clonotype turned up many times. The chain combines TRBV7-2 with TRBJ2-7; 8 bases fit TRBD2. The CDR3 spans 16 residues. Germline-derived CDR1 and CDR2 are SGHTA and FQGNSA. Germline trimming cut 4 bases from V and 0 bases from J; bases unmatched to any gene: 8. CDR3 coding DNA: TGTGCCAGCAGCTCCCGGGGGGGCACCAGCTCCTACGAGCAGTACTTC. This gives the protein CASSSRGGTSSYEQYF.

The chain uses TRBV4-1 and TRBJ2-2; 8 bases fit TRBD2. Trimming at V came to 1 base and at J to 0 bases, leaving 1 base not matched to a gene. CDR1 MGHRA and CDR2 YSYEKL come from the germline V gene. The CDR3 consists of 16 residues. DNA of the CDR3: TGCGCCAGCAGCCAAGTGGGACTAGCGAACACCGGGGAGCTGTTTTTT. Translation gives CASSQVGLANTGELFF.

The V call is TRBV4-1, the J call TRBJ2-5, with a possible D match to TRBD1 (5 bases). The CDR3 runs to 15 residues. The germline V gene encodes CDR1 MGHRA and CDR2 YSYEKL. Trimming left V 0 bases short and J 5 bases short, with 13 bases between. CDR3 coding DNA: TGCGCCAGCAGCCAAGATATGGCAGGGCGGGAGACCCAGTACTTC. Its protein is CASSQDMAGRETQYF.

A remark on this clonotype: A much bigger clone sits one base away, suggesting this may be a read error. The J gene is TRBJ2-1, the V gene TRBV6-1; D tentatively reads TRBD1 or TRBD2 (5 bases each). There are 16 residues in the CDR3. Germline V gives CDR1 MNHNS, CDR2 SASEGT. This CDR3 reads CASSDWTGRSSNKQFF. The CDR3 region has the DNA TGTGCCAGCAGTGACTGGACGGGACGCTCTAGCAATAAGCAGTTCTTC.

This clonotype was detected only a few times. The chain joins TRBV9 to TRBJ2-7; perhaps TRBD1 as D (5 bases). CDR3 size: 15 residues. CDR1 is SGDLS, CDR2 YYNGEE, per germline. V lost 0 bases and J 4 bases, leaving 14 bases between the germline ends. The CDR3 region has the DNA TGTGCCAGCAGCGTAGGGTGGGCAGGGTTTTACGAGCAGTACTTC. It translates to CASSVGWAGFYEQYF.

In this sample, this clonotype turned up a few times. The V call is TRBV2, the J call TRBJ2-1; no clear D gene. The CDR3 contains 16 residues. Trimming took off 5 bases at V and 0 bases at J, with 14 bases between the two ends. CDR1 and CDR2 from the germline V gene are SNHLY and FYNNEI. The CDR3 is CASSYSTARSYNEQFF. The CDR3, as DNA: TGTGCCAGCAGTTACTCGACCGCCCGCTCCTACAATGAGCAGTTCTTC.

This clonotype appeared many times. The V and J genes are TRBV30 and TRBJ1-1; 7 bases are shared with TRBD1. J was trimmed by 4 bases and V by 1 base; bases with no gene match: 15. This CDR3 has 17 residues. Germline V gene sequence: CDR1 GTSNPN, CDR2 SVGIG (reference sequence). CDR3 sequence: CAWSDLILQGRGTEAFF. The CDR3 region has the DNA TGTGCCTGGAGTGACCTGATCTTACAGGGGCGAGGCACTGAAGCTTTCTTT.

There are many counts of this clonotype. This rearrangement joins TRBV6-2 or TRBV6-3 to TRBJ2-1; 9 positions match TRBD2. CDR1 and CDR2 from the germline V gene are MNHEY and SVGEGT. J was trimmed by 8 bases and V by 5 bases; bases with no gene match: 19. This CDR3 is 18 amino acids long. CDR3 DNA sequence: TGTGCCAGCAGTCCCAATACCCCGGGACTAGCCTACATCGATGAGCAGTTCTTC. This codes for CASSPNTPGLAYIDEQFF.

This clonotype was recorded many times. The chain employs TRBV11-2 and TRBJ2-2; either TRBD1 or TRBD2 may fit D (5 bases each). The CDR3 loop spans 16 amino acids. V was clipped by 4 bases and J by 2 bases, with 14 bases between them. CDR1 is SGHAT and CDR2 is FQNNGV in the germline V gene. CDR3 amino acids: CASSSYGDGNTGELFF. CDR3 bases: TGTGCCAGCAGCTCATATGGGGACGGAAACACCGGGGAGCTGTTTTTT.

This clonotype occurred many times. The chain couples TRBV12-3 or TRBV12-4 to TRBJ1-2; perhaps TRBD1 as D (5 bases). V lost 5 bases and J 8 bases, leaving 15 bases between the germline ends. This CDR3 spans 13 amino acids. The CDR3 sequence is CASSLGTTGGYTF. The CDR3 bases are TGTGCCAGCAGTCTCGGGACCACCGGGGGCTACACCTTC.

The table lists this clonotype with a count of one. Since a much larger clone is just one base distant, this may be a read error. V and J are TRBV5-6 and TRBJ1-1, with unresolved D. V lost 6 bases, J lost 0 bases, and 6 bases lay in between. This CDR3 has 12 residues. Germline CDR1 SGHDT, CDR2 YYEEEE. The CDR3 DNA is TGTGCCAGCAATACCATGAACACTGAAGCTTTCTTT. Translation gives CASNTMNTEAFF.

This clonotype was seen a handful of times. This sequence joins TRBV7-6 and TRBJ2-7, with 10 bases lining up with TRBD1. The V gene end was trimmed by 3 bases and the J gene end by 6 bases; junction bases not matched to a gene: 5. The CDR3 length is 14 residues. Germline CDR1 reads SGHVS; CDR2 reads FNYEAQ. The CDR3 sequence: CASSFSGTGVEQYF. Written as DNA, the CDR3 is TGTGCCAGCAGCTTCTCCGGGACAGGGGTCGAGCAGTACTTC.

A word on this clonotype: A much larger clone differs by one base, so this may be a read error. The CDR3 region is CASSHAGLAGGEQFF. The CDR3 region has the DNA TGTGCCAGCAGCCACGCGGGGCTAGCGGGAGGTGAGCAGTTCTTC. The V and J genes are TRBV3-1 and TRBJ2-1, with 11 positions matching TRBD2. Germline CDR1 and CDR2: LGHDT and YNNKEL (reference sequence). Trimming removed 3 bases from V and 9 bases from J; junction bases left unmatched: 7. This CDR3 has 15 residues.

This clonotype was detected ten times or more. The chain couples TRBV28 to TRBJ1-1; tentatively, D is TRBD1 (5 bases). This CDR3 has 14 amino acids. V was shortened by 5 bases and J by 4 bases, with 14 bases between the two germline ends. Germline CDR1 reads MDHEN; CDR2 reads SYDVKM. CDR3: CASSRRGGTTEAFF. CDR3 bases: TGTGCCAGCAGTCGGCGGGGGGGGACCACTGAAGCTTTCTTT.

This clonotype appeared many times. This chain connects TRBV27 to TRBJ2-1, with 9 bases that match TRBD2. CDR1 MNHEY and CDR2 SMNVEV come from the germline V gene (reference sequence). The CDR3 covers 15 residues. The V segment lost 6 bases and the J segment 9 bases; nucleotides outside the gene matches: 12. In DNA form, the CDR3 reads TGTGCCAGCAGCCGAGAACCGGGACTAGCCTTTGAGCAGTTCTTC. As protein: CASSREPGLAFEQFF.

This chain connects TRBV7-9 to TRBJ2-7, with D maybe TRBD2 (6 bases). CDR3 length equals 13 residues. Germline assignment: CDR1 SEHNR and CDR2 FQNEAQ (reference sequence). Trimming cost V 4 bases and J 3 bases, with 10 bases left between them. CDR3 nucleotide sequence: TGTGCCAGCAGCTCGGGACTGATCTACGAGCAGTACTTC. Its protein product is CASSSGLIYEQYF.

This clonotype has just a few counts. The chain joins TRBV5-4 to TRBJ2-2, with a tentative D call TRBD2 (5 bases). Germline assignment: CDR1 SGHNT and CDR2 YYREEE (reference sequence). The CDR3 consists of 15 residues. Trimming took 1 base from V and 0 from J, leaving 7 bases between them. CDR3 DNA sequence: TGTGCCAGCAGCTTGCCGGGGACGAACACCGGGGAGCTGTTTTTT. This codes for CASSLPGTNTGELFF.

This clonotype was observed at least ten times. The chain is built from TRBV24-1 and TRBJ2-3; D uncertain. V was cut by 2 bases and J by 2 bases, with 19 bases left in between. The V gene's germline CDR1 is KGHDR and CDR2 SFDVKD. This CDR3 is 18 amino acids long. The CDR3 loop reads CATSDSVTPSPNTDTQYF. CDR3 DNA: TGTGCCACCAGTGATTCTGTGACTCCTTCACCTAACACAGATACGCAGTATTTT.

This clonotype was counted only a few times. The chain joins TRBV15 to TRBJ2-3; a possible D gene is TRBD2 (6 bases). The V end was cut by 4 bases, the J end by 6 bases, with 17 bases between. The CDR3 runs to 15 residues. Germline CDR1 reads LNHNV; CDR2 reads YYDKDF (reference sequence). CDR3 protein: CATSTIVEGTDTQYF. CDR3 bases: TGTGCCACCAGCACTATAGTGGAGGGGACCGATACGCAGTATTTT.

This clonotype came up many times. The V call is TRBV18, the J call TRBJ2-1, with 9 bases aligning to TRBD2. The CDR3 covers 15 residues. Trimming at V came to 3 bases and at J to 4 bases, leaving 4 bases not matched to a gene. The germline gives CDR1 KGHSH, CDR2 LQKENI. The CDR3 region has the DNA TGTGCCAGCTCACCCCGGACTAGCGATTACAATGAGCAGTTCTTC. The encoded protein is CASSPRTSDYNEQFF.